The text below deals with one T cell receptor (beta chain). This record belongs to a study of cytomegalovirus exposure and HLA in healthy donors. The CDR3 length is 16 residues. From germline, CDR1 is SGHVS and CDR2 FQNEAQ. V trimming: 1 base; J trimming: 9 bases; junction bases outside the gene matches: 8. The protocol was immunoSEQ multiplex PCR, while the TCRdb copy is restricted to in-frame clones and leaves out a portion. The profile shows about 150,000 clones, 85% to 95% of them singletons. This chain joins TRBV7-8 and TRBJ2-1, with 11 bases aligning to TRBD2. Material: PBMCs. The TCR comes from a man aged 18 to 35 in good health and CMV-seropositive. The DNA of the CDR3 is TGTGCCAGCAGCTTAGGTCGACTAGCGGGAAGCTTTGAGCAGTTCTTC. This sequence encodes CASSLGRLAGSFEQFF.